The 32 T cell receptor beta chains in this list originate from one sample, sequenced in a study of radiotherapy plus CTLA-4 blockade in lung cancer. Profiling relied on immunoSEQ multiplex PCR, and the TCRdb table lists in-frame clones only, not all of them. The profile covers about 62,000 clones, with approximately 79% appearing a single time and 2.9% taken by the ten largest. The sample here was peripheral blood, taken from a patient treated with radiotherapy plus ipilimumab. The receptor set was obtained from a human donor with non-small cell lung cancer who had a complete response to radiotherapy plus ipilimumab.

This rearrangement joins TRBV12-5 to TRBJ2-5; 8 nucleotides match TRBD2. V was pared by 7 bases and J by 3 bases, with 7 bases of the junction left unmatched. Germline lookup yields CDR1 LGHNT and CDR2 FRNRAP. The length of the CDR3 is 14 residues. CDR3 bases: TGTGCTAGTGCCCGGGGGGGAGGTAAAGAGACCCAGTACTTC. Protein sequence: CASARGGGKETQYF. Based on the CDR3 plus reference TRBV12-5 and TRBJ2-5, the full variable domain is DARVTQTPRHKVTEMGQEVTMRCQPILGHNTVFWYRQTMMQGLELLAYFRNRAPLDDSGMPKDRFSAEMPDATLATLKIQPSEPRDSAVYFCASARGGGKETQYFGPGTRLLVL.

The chain carries TRBV18 and TRBJ2-2; a weak D match, TRBD1 (5 bases). V lost 6 bases and J lost 4, with 21 bases in between. Looked up from germline, CDR1 is KGHSH and CDR2 is LQKENI. This CDR3 is 17 amino acids long. For the CDR3, the DNA is TGTGCCAGCTCCCCCATGGGTGACAGCCTTGGCACCGGGGAGCTGTTTTTT. This sequence encodes CASSPMGDSLGTGELFF.

This chain's CDR3 is CASSPLSGDTQYF. For the CDR3, the DNA is TGCGCCAGCAGCCCTTTGAGCGGAGATACGCAGTATTTT. The gene calls are TRBV4-1 and TRBJ2-3; weak D call: TRBD2 (5 bases). The CDR3 totals 13 residues. V was clipped by 4 bases and J by 5 bases, with 10 bases between them. From germline, CDR1 is MGHRA and CDR2 YSYEKL.

The chain couples TRBV27 to TRBJ1-1, with 7 nucleotides matching TRBD1. CDR1 and CDR2 from the germline V gene are MNHEY and SMNVEV (reference sequence). CDR3 size: 19 residues. J was trimmed by 0 bases and V by 4 bases; bases with no gene match: 17. The CDR3 nucleotides read TGTGCCAGCAGTTACGTGTCCTGGAACAGGGGCCTATTGAACACTGAAGCTTTCTTT. As protein: CASSYVSWNRGLLNTEAFF.

A remark on this clone: The same CDR3 can be traced to other DNA sequences in this sample. The gene calls are TRBV5-1 and TRBJ1-1, with 7 bases identical to TRBD1. The CDR3 covers 14 residues. CDR1 and CDR2 from the germline V gene are SGHRS and YFSETQ. V gave up 3 bases and J gave up 5 bases; unmatched junction bases: 7. CDR3 in DNA: TGCGCCAGCAGCTCTAACAGGGGACGGACTGAAGCTTTCTTT. Protein product: CASSSNRGRTEAFF.

This clone was seen just once. The rearrangement uses TRBV25-1 and TRBJ2-5; D is unclear. The germline V and J ends were trimmed by 8 bases and 3 bases, with 4 bases remaining between them. Germline CDR1 is MGHDK and CDR2 is SYGVNS. CDR3 length: 10 amino acids. This CDR3 is CASQKETQYF. CDR3 DNA: TGTGCCAGCCAGAAAGAGACCCAGTACTTC.

A single count supports this clone. The chain has TRBV4-1 and TRBJ2-5; D ambiguous. This CDR3 is built from 13 residues. V was pared by 4 bases and J by 3 bases, with 9 bases between. The germline V gene encodes CDR1 MGHRA and CDR2 YSYEKL. The CDR3 DNA is TGCGCCAGCAGCCGATACACGAAAGAGACCCAGTACTTC. This translates into CASSRYTKETQYF.

V gene TRBV5-4 combines with J gene TRBJ2-3, with D possibly being TRBD2 (6 bases). Trimming shortened V by 4 bases and J by 4 bases, and 16 bases separated the two germline ends. This CDR3 contains 15 residues. CDR1 and CDR2 from the germline V gene are SGHNT and YYREEE (reference sequence). The CDR3 nucleotides read TGTGCCAGCAGCCCGGGACTCCGCGGGGCAGATACGCAGTATTTT. The encoded protein is CASSPGLRGADTQYF.

V and J are TRBV13 and TRBJ2-3, with D possibly being TRBD2 (5 bases). This CDR3 is built from 17 residues. From germline, CDR1 is PRHDT and CDR2 FYEKMQ (reference sequence). V was trimmed by 1 base and J by 6 bases, leaving 20 bases between them. In nucleotides, the CDR3 is TGTGCCAGCAGCTTAGCGGGGAGACTACGGGGTCTGGATACGCAGTATTTT. It yields the protein CASSLAGRLRGLDTQYF.

This clone has a single count. The chain has TRBV5-1 and TRBJ1-4; the match to TRBD1 covers 7 bases. In germline, CDR1 is SGHRS, CDR2 YFSETQ. The CDR3 spans 14 residues. The V segment lost 5 bases and the J segment 3 bases; nucleotides outside the gene matches: 4. As DNA, the CDR3 is TGCGCCAGCAGTTTCACAGGGGCTAATGAAAAACTGTTTTTT. Its protein is CASSFTGANEKLFF.

This clone was counted a single time. The V gene is TRBV29-1, the J gene TRBJ2-5; 8 bases map to TRBD1. Germline V lookup: CDR1 SQVTM, CDR2 ANQGSEA. This CDR3 has 12 residues. J gave up 4 bases and V 5 bases, and 3 bases lay outside the gene matches. CDR3 in amino acids: CSVSDRGETQYF. The CDR3 coding sequence is TGCAGCGTTTCTGACAGGGGAGAGACCCAGTACTTC.

The V gene is TRBV29-1, the J gene TRBJ2-5; 9 nucleotides agree with TRBD2. Germline values: CDR1 SQVTM, CDR2 ANQGSEA. The junction had 12 bases not matched to a gene; V was cut back by 1 base and J by 0 bases. CDR3 length: 18 amino acids. CDR3 DNA sequence: TGCAGCGTTGAAGCGGTGGTAGAGGCTAGCGGGGACCAAGAGACCCAGTACTTC. Encoded protein: CSVEAVVEASGDQETQYF.

This chain joins TRBV5-1 and TRBJ2-7, with a possible D match to TRBD1 (6 bases). In germline, CDR1 is SGHRS, CDR2 YFSETQ. The CDR3 covers 16 residues. V shed 5 bases and J shed 0 bases, with 18 bases lying between them. As DNA, the CDR3 is TGCGCCAGCAGAGCGAGTGGGGGCAGGAGCTCCTACGAGCAGTACTTC. This gives the protein CASRASGGRSSYEQYF. Supplemented by reference TRBV5-1 and TRBJ2-7, the full variable domain reads KAGVTQTPRYLIKTRGQQVTLSCSPISGHRSVSWYQQTPGQGLQFLFEYFSETQRNKGNFPGRFSGRQFSNSRSEMNVSTLELGDSALYLCASRASGGRSSYEQYFGPGTRLTVT.

CDR3 in DNA: TGTGCCAGCAGTTACTCGAGTTTTGCCAGGGATGAAGCTTTCTTT. Protein product: CASSYSSFARDEAFF. V and J are TRBV6-5 and TRBJ1-1; tentative D call: TRBD1 (5 bases). CDR1 and CDR2 from the germline V gene are MNHEY and SVGAGI. Deletions cut 0 bases from V and 7 bases from J, with 15 bases between. The CDR3 spans 15 residues.

The V call is TRBV5-4, the J call TRBJ2-7; D not certain. CDR1 SGHNT and CDR2 YYREEE come from the germline V gene (reference sequence). The CDR3 sequence is 15 residues long. The V end lost 3 bases, the J end lost 0 bases, and 13 bases lay between the germline ends. The CDR3 protein is CASSSPRVGSYEQYF. CDR3 nucleotides: TGTGCCAGCAGCTCGCCCCGGGTGGGCTCCTACGAGCAGTACTTC. Full variable domain (rest looked up from reference TRBV5-4 and TRBJ2-7): ETGVTQSPTHLIKTRGQQVTLRCSSQSGHNTVSWYQQALGQGPQFIFQYYREEENGRGNFPPRFSGLQFPNYSSELNVNALELDDSALYLCASSSPRVGSYEQYFGPGTRLTVT.

The V gene is TRBV27, the J gene TRBJ1-4; 8 nucleotides match TRBD1. The CDR3 covers 16 residues. The V segment lost 4 bases and the J segment 7 bases; nucleotides outside the gene matches: 11. Germline CDR1 reads MNHEY; CDR2 reads SMNVEV (reference sequence). The CDR3 DNA follows: TGTGCCAGCAGTTCGTCCCGGACAGGGTTTAGTGAAAAACTGTTTTTT. Protein: CASSSSRTGFSEKLFF.

In the case of this clone: Other nucleotide sequences from this sample produce the same CDR3. CDR3 bases: TGTGCCAGCAGACGACAGGGACCCTACGAGCAGTACTTC. Its translation is CASRRQGPYEQYF. This rearrangement joins TRBV28 to TRBJ2-7, with 7 nucleotides matching TRBD1. CDR1 is MDHEN, CDR2 SYDVKM, per germline. Germline trimming cut 6 bases from V and 2 bases from J; bases unmatched to any gene: 4. CDR3 length: 13 amino acids.

The chain joins TRBV27 to TRBJ1-4; D is possibly TRBD1 (6 bases). The germline CDR1 and CDR2 sequences are MNHEY and SMNVEV (reference sequence). This CDR3 spans 17 amino acids. V was trimmed by 5 bases and J by 4 bases, leaving 20 bases between them. Here the CDR3 DNA reads TGTGCCAGCAGTCCAACCGGGACACCTTCTTATAATGAAAAACTGTTTTTT. Translation gives CASSPTGTPSYNEKLFF.

This clone appeared a few times. The chain is built from TRBV21-1 and TRBJ2-2; the tabulated D call, TRBD2, remains unverified against the DNA. TRBV21-1 is a documented pseudogene. There are 15 residues in the CDR3. The CDR3 region is CARRERFPIPGELFF. CDR3 nucleotides: TGTGCCAGAAGGGAGCGGTTCCCCATCCCCGGGGAGCTGTTTTTT.

This clone was seen once. This chain joins TRBV25-1 and TRBJ1-5; possibly TRBD1 for D (6 bases). Trimming pared 8 bases from V and 2 bases from J, leaving 16 bases between. CDR1 MGHDK and CDR2 SYGVNS come from the germline V gene. This CDR3 is 15 amino acids long. The CDR3 protein is CASQTGGGGNQPQHF. In DNA, the CDR3 is TGTGCCAGCCAGACAGGTGGGGGGGGCAATCAGCCCCAGCATTTT.

CDR3 amino acids: CASNRNRAQETQYF. The CDR3 region has the DNA TGTGCCAGCAACCGGAACAGGGCGCAAGAGACCCAGTACTTC. V and J are TRBV6-1 and TRBJ2-5; TRBD1 is a possible D gene (6 bases). The CDR3 totals 14 residues. Trimming cost V 7 bases and J 2 bases, with 14 bases left between them. Germline-derived CDR1 and CDR2 are MNHNS and SASEGT.

V gene TRBV29-1 combines with J gene TRBJ2-3; 8 bases line up with TRBD2. Germline V lookup: CDR1 SQVTM, CDR2 ANQGSEA. J was trimmed by 4 bases and V by 2 bases; bases with no gene match: 5. This CDR3 spans 14 amino acids. The CDR3 region has the DNA TGCAGCGTTGAAAGGCTAGCGGGCCCAGATACGCAGTATTTT. Protein product: CSVERLAGPDTQYF.

This clone was observed a few times. The V and J genes are TRBV5-4 and TRBJ2-1; 7 bases are shared with TRBD2. Looked up from germline, CDR1 is SGHNT and CDR2 is YYREEE (reference sequence). CDR3 length equals 14 residues. V lost 0 bases and J lost 8; bases outside the gene matches: 5. DNA for the CDR3: TGTGCCAGCAGCTTGGCGGGGGGAAGGGATGAGCAGTTCTTC. Translated: CASSLAGGRDEQFF. The whole variable domain, remainder taken from reference TRBV5-4 and TRBJ2-1, is ETGVTQSPTHLIKTRGQQVTLRCSSQSGHNTVSWYQQALGQGPQFIFQYYREEENGRGNFPPRFSGLQFPNYSSELNVNALELDDSALYLCASSLAGGRDEQFFGPGTRLTVL.

The genes are TRBV9 and TRBJ1-1, with TRBD1 identical over 7 bases. The V and J ends lost 4 bases and 6 bases, in that order; junction bases with no gene match: 12. CDR1 is SGDLS and CDR2 is YYNGEE in the germline V gene. This CDR3 contains 15 residues. The chain's CDR3 is CASSPPGQRRSEAFF. The CDR3 DNA sequence: TGTGCCAGCAGCCCCCCGGGACAGAGGCGGTCTGAAGCTTTCTTT.

The chain recombines TRBV5-3 with TRBJ2-3; 9 bases match TRBD2. TRBV5-3 is labeled an ORF, and its function is uncertain. The CDR3 loop spans 16 amino acids. The V segment lost 4 bases and the J segment 4 bases; nucleotides outside the gene matches: 10. CDR3 coding DNA: TGTGCCAGAAGCGGCGTAGCGGGAGAGTCCTCAGATACGCAGTATTTT. Translated: CARSGVAGESSDTQYF.

V is TRBV28 and J is TRBJ1-5; D is uncertain. V was cut by 7 bases and J by 9 bases, with 13 bases left in between. The germline gives CDR1 MDHEN, CDR2 SYDVKM. This CDR3 has 12 amino acids. The CDR3 here is CASTDAGWPQHF. CDR3 DNA: TGTGCCAGCACCGACGCGGGATGGCCCCAGCATTTT.

The CDR3 loop reads CASSRREGTEAFF. CDR3 DNA sequence: TGCGCCAGCAGCAGGAGGGAGGGCACTGAAGCTTTCTTT. The chain has TRBV5-1 and TRBJ1-1, with D unclear. CDR1 SGHRS and CDR2 YFSETQ come from the germline V gene. CDR3 size: 13 residues. Trimming cost V 4 bases and J 4 bases, with 11 bases left between them.

The V and J genes are TRBV7-9 and TRBJ2-6; the D is unclear. The germline V and J ends were trimmed by 8 bases and 2 bases, with 10 bases remaining between them. The CDR3 extends over 14 amino acids. Germline CDR1 is SEHNR and CDR2 is FQNEAQ (reference sequence). The CDR3 nucleotides are TGTGCCAGCGCTGCGGTGCCTGGGGCCAACGTCCTGACTTTC. Protein product: CASAAVPGANVLTF.

This chain joins TRBV7-8 and TRBJ2-4; 7 bases match TRBD1. The trim removed 3 bases at V and 1 base at J, leaving 12 bases unmatched. Germline loops: CDR1 SGHVS, CDR2 FQNEAQ. The CDR3 consists of 18 residues. The CDR3 bases are TGTGCCAGCAGCTTGAGGTGGCAGGGGGTTTGGGCCAAAAACATTCAGTACTTC. Its translation: CASSLRWQGVWAKNIQYF.

This chain joins TRBV29-1 and TRBJ1-1; no reliable D call. With 5 bases removed from V and 1 base from J, the gap between germline ends came to 8 bases. This CDR3 is built from 12 residues. Looked up from germline, CDR1 is SQVTM and CDR2 is ANQGSEA. CDR3 sequence: CSVLKRNTEAFF. In DNA, the CDR3 is TGCAGCGTTTTAAAGAGGAACACTGAAGCTTTCTTT.

The sample holds one count of this clone. The J gene is TRBJ2-2, the V gene TRBV5-4; TRBD2 matches at 14 bases. This CDR3 comprises 16 residues. Germline V gene sequence: CDR1 SGHNT, CDR2 YYREEE (reference sequence). Trimming at V came to 4 bases and at J to 5 bases, leaving 4 bases not matched to a gene. Here the CDR3 DNA reads TGTGCCAGCAGCCCCGGGACTAGCGGGAGAACCGGGGAGCTGTTTTTT. It is translated as CASSPGTSGRTGELFF. Full variable domain (remainder filled in from reference TRBV5-4 and TRBJ2-2): ETGVTQSPTHLIKTRGQQVTLRCSSQSGHNTVSWYQQALGQGPQFIFQYYREEENGRGNFPPRFSGLQFPNYSSELNVNALELDDSALYLCASSPGTSGRTGELFFGEGSRLTVL.

The chain joins TRBV27 to TRBJ2-3, with a tentative D call TRBD2 (6 bases). The CDR3 extends over 17 amino acids. From germline, CDR1 is MNHEY and CDR2 SMNVEV (reference sequence). The V end was cut by 0 bases, the J end by 2 bases, with 15 bases between. CDR3 coding DNA: TGTGCCAGCAGTTTATCGGTGTCGGGGGAGGCCACAGATACGCAGTATTTT. Translating it yields CASSLSVSGEATDTQYF.